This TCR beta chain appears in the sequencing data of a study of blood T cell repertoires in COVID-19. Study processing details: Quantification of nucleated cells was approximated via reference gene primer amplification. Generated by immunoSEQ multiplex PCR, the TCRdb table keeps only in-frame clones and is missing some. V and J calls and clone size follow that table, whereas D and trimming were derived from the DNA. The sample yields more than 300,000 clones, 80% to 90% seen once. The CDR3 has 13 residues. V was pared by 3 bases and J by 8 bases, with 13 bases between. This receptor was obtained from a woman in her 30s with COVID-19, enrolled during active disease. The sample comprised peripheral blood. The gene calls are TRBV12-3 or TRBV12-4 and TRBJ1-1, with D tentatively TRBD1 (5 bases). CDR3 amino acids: CASSLSGVSEAFF. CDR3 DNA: TGTGCCAGCAGTTTGTCGGGGGTCTCAGAAGCTTTCTTT.